This T cell receptor (beta chain) was retrieved from a study of cytomegalovirus exposure and HLA in healthy donors. Concerning this clone: Its antigen remains unknown.

Among the donors, all were healthy bone marrow donors. Study-wide results and limits: Three chains tied to CMV proved CMV antigen-specific in vitro.

It was with 60 Vbeta and 13 Jbeta primers that the PCR ran. Clones were sequenced by immunoSEQ multiplex PCR, and TCRdb holds only the in-frame ones, with some missing. The table shows 100,000 to 140,000 clones, with over 75% occurring only once. The receptor was derived from a man aged 30 to 45 in good health and CMV-seronegative. The specimen sequenced was PBMCs.

CDR3 DNA: TGCGCCAGCAGCTTGAGTATTCGGAACCAAGCGACCGGGGAGCTGTTTTTT. It is translated as CASSLSIRNQATGELFF. This chain links TRBV5-1 with TRBJ2-2; D is undetermined. Between the trimmed V and J ends, which lost 1 base and 5 bases, there was a span of 18 bases. The CDR3 loop spans 17 amino acids. Per germline, CDR1 SGHRS and CDR2 YFSETQ.